The 18 T cell receptor beta chains reported below all come from one sample, sequenced in a study of vaccination and CD4 T cells after COVID-19. No antigen has been identified for these receptors. The Oncomine TCR Beta short-read assay was applied to DNA of cultured CD4+ T cells. TCRdb analysed the PCR reads with MiXCR anew, one entry per CDR3 protein. Seen here are some 26,000 distinct CDR3 sequences, around 41% observed once, and the top ten hold about 5%. Time point described: late sampling 161 to 241 days after vaccination in three convalescent patients. Sample treatment: approximately 9-day PBMC culture with coronavirus spike peptide pools or control peptides (ViraFEST assay). Sample: CD4+ T cells from blood, cultured in vitro, taken about 7 months after SARS-CoV-2 vaccination. The source of these receptors is a human donor who had recovered from COVID-19.

The rearrangement uses TRBV6-2 or TRBV6-3 and TRBJ1-2; D not resolved. The CDR3 runs 13 residues. Germline V gene sequence: CDR1 MNHEY, CDR2 SVGEGT. Trimming took 1 base from V and 0 from J, leaving 3 bases between them. CDR3 protein: CASSYWTNYGYTF. CDR3 in DNA: TGTGCCAGCAGTTACTGGACTAACTATGGCTACACCTTC.

The chain combines TRBV7-2 with TRBJ1-3, with unresolved D. The length of the CDR3 is 14 residues. Trimming stripped 0 bases from V and 2 bases from J, with 5 bases between. CDR1 is SGHTA and CDR2 is FQGNSA in the germline V gene. The chain's CDR3 is CASSLAVAGNTIYF. DNA for the CDR3: TGTGCCAGCAGCTTAGCAGTAGCTGGAAACACCATATATTTT.

J is TRBJ2-7 and V is TRBV20-1; TRBD2 agrees at 11 bases. CDR3 size: 15 residues. V gave up 1 base and J gave up 0 bases; unmatched junction bases: 2. Germline CDR1 DFQATT, CDR2 SNEGSKA (reference sequence). CDR3 DNA: TGCAGTGCTAGAGTCCTAGCGGGAGGCTCCTACGAGCAGTACTTC. Translated: CSARVLAGGSYEQYF.

This clonotype is judged medium-sized. This chain joins TRBV7-9 and TRBJ1-1, with unresolved D. V shed 2 bases and J shed 1 base, with 8 bases lying between them. This CDR3 has 14 amino acids. The V gene's germline CDR1 is SEHNR and CDR2 FQNEAQ (reference sequence). The chain's CDR3 is CASSLNYGNTEAFF. CDR3 nucleotide sequence: TGTGCCAGCAGCTTAAATTACGGGAACACTGAAGCTTTCTTT.

This chain connects TRBV5-8 to TRBJ1-5; the D is unclear. CDR3 size: 15 residues. The ends were cut back, 2 bases at V and 0 bases at J, with 9 bases in the middle. The germline CDR1 and CDR2 sequences are SGHTS and YDEGEE. CDR3 nucleotide sequence: TGTGCCAGCAGCTTTCATATTGGTAGCAATCAGCCCCAGCATTTT. Translated, it gives CASSFHIGSNQPQHF.

The chain uses TRBV5-6 and TRBJ2-7, with 7 bases lining up with TRBD2. V dropped 0 bases and J dropped 3; count of bases not matched to a gene: 9. Germline assignment: CDR1 SGHDT and CDR2 YYEEEE. The CDR3 is made up of 16 amino acids. The CDR3 loop is CASSLVGSGPHYEQYF. CDR3 nucleotide sequence: TGTGCCAGCAGCTTGGTGGGTAGCGGGCCCCACTACGAGCAGTACTTC.

The V and J genes are TRBV19 and TRBJ1-2, with D perhaps matching TRBD1 (5 bases). CDR3 size: 16 residues. Trimming removed 4 bases from V and 7 bases from J, with 22 bases in between. Germline CDR1 and CDR2: LNHDA and SQIVND (reference sequence). The CDR3 loop reads CASSTPLGAMESGYTF. The CDR3 nucleotides read TGTGCCAGTAGTACGCCCCTCGGGGCAATGGAATCTGGCTACACCTTC.

The chain is built from TRBV20-1 and TRBJ2-7; the match to TRBD2 covers 12 bases. Trimming at V came to 0 bases and at J to 7 bases, leaving 10 bases not matched to a gene. The CDR3 loop spans 16 amino acids. CDR1 and CDR2 from the germline V gene are DFQATT and SNEGSKA (reference sequence). CDR3 in DNA: TGCAGTGCTAGAGATAGGCTAGCGGGAGGGGATCAGGAGCAGTACTTC. Translating gives CSARDRLAGGDQEQYF.

The V call is TRBV7-2, the J call TRBJ2-5; weak D call: TRBD1 (5 bases). V was pared by 6 bases and J by 2 bases, with 13 bases between. The CDR3 covers 14 residues. CDR1 is SGHTA, CDR2 FQGNSA, per germline. The CDR3 DNA sequence: TGTGCCAGCAGTCCCAGGGCGGTACAAGAGACCCAGTACTTC. Amino acids: CASSPRAVQETQYF.

This clonotype showed up just a few times. The gene calls are TRBV7-2 and TRBJ2-1; D remains ambiguous. The CDR3 is 15 amino acids. V lost 4 bases and J 0 bases, leaving 10 bases between the germline ends. Per the germline V gene, CDR1 is SGHTA and CDR2 is FQGNSA. CDR3 in amino acids: CASSSGRSSYNEQFF. In nucleotides, the CDR3 is TGTGCCAGCAGCTCCGGAAGGAGCTCCTACAATGAGCAGTTCTTC.

The rearrangement links TRBV7-8 to TRBJ2-7; 10 bases are a match to TRBD1. The CDR3 runs to 15 residues. V lost 6 bases and J lost 4; bases outside the gene matches: 9. Germline V gene lookup returns CDR1 SGHVS and CDR2 FQNEAQ. The CDR3 DNA follows: TGTGCCAGCAGTTCCCGACAGGGGGCAGGGTACGAGCAGTACTTC. Amino acid sequence: CASSSRQGAGYEQYF.

The rearrangement joins TRBV19 to TRBJ2-3; D is ambiguous. Germline CDR1 reads LNHDA; CDR2 reads SQIVND (reference sequence). The CDR3 is made up of 15 amino acids. V shed 6 bases and J shed 2 bases, with 15 bases lying between them. The CDR3 region is CASRSPAPNTDTQYF. Written as DNA, the CDR3 is TGTGCCAGTAGGAGCCCAGCGCCTAACACAGATACGCAGTATTTT. Looking up the rest from reference TRBV19 and TRBJ2-3 gives the full variable domain: DGGITQSPKYLFRKEGQNVTLSCEQNLNHDAMYWYRQDPGQGLRLIYYSQIVNDFQKGDIAEGYSVSREKKESFPLTVTSAQKNPTAFYLCASRSPAPNTDTQYFGPGTRLTVL.

The chain carries TRBV15 and TRBJ2-1; 15 bases map to TRBD2. Germline CDR1 and CDR2: LNHNV and YYDKDF (reference sequence). V shed 5 bases, J shed 0 bases, and the junction held 8 bases outside the gene matches. This CDR3 has 19 amino acids. CDR3 DNA: TGTGCCACCAGCGGGCGGACTAGCGGGAGGGCGAGCTCCTACAATGAGCAGTTCTTC. Translated, it gives CATSGRTSGRASSYNEQFF.

The chain combines TRBV6-1 with TRBJ2-5, with 14 bases fitting TRBD2. Germline V gene data show CDR1 as MNHNS and CDR2 as SASEGT. This CDR3 has 17 residues. V was pared by 5 bases and J by 5 bases, with 10 bases of the junction left unmatched. CDR3 sequence reads: CASSQRLAGGSGETQYF. The CDR3 region has the DNA TGTGCCAGCAGTCAACGACTAGCGGGAGGGAGTGGGGAGACCCAGTACTTC.

The CDR3 protein is CAWSVGGNQPQHF. Written as DNA, the CDR3 is TGTGCCTGGAGTGTAGGGGGCAATCAGCCCCAGCATTTT. This chain links TRBV30 with TRBJ1-5; maybe TRBD1 (5 bases). Trimming left V 0 bases short and J 2 bases short, with 5 bases between. From germline, CDR1 is GTSNPN and CDR2 SVGIG (reference sequence). CDR3 length: 13 residues.

This clonotype was observed a few times. This chain links TRBV7-9 with TRBJ2-2; 8 bases are shared with TRBD2. Trimming removed 5 bases from V and 5 bases from J; junction bases left unmatched: 13. Germline V gene data show CDR1 as SEHNR and CDR2 as FQNEAQ (reference sequence). The CDR3 is made up of 17 amino acids. The CDR3 loop is CASSPTPRLALTGELFF. The CDR3 region has the DNA TGTGCCAGCAGCCCGACCCCCAGACTAGCGCTGACCGGGGAGCTGTTTTTT.

The rearrangement joins TRBV20-1 to TRBJ1-4, with unresolved D. This CDR3 region has 12 residues. The V end lost 3 bases, the J end lost 7 bases, and 9 bases lay between the germline ends. Germline V CDR1 and CDR2: DFQATT, SNEGSKA (reference sequence). CDR3 residues: CSASRAGEKLFF. The CDR3 DNA follows: TGCAGTGCTAGCCGGGCAGGTGAAAAACTGTTTTTT.

V usage is TRBV15 and J usage is TRBJ1-3; D is possibly TRBD1 (6 bases). Trimming shortened V by 3 bases and J by 4 bases, and 13 bases separated the two germline ends. This CDR3 is 15 amino acids long. The V gene's germline CDR1 is LNHNV and CDR2 YYDKDF (reference sequence). The CDR3 nucleotides are TGTGCCACCAGCAGGGGGGCGGGGACGGGAAACACCATATATTTT. It translates to CATSRGAGTGNTIYF. Drawing the rest from reference TRBV15 and TRBJ1-3, the complete variable domain is DAMVIQNPRYQVTQFGKPVTLSCSQTLNHNVMYWYQQKSSQAPKLLFHYYDKDFNNEADTPDNFQSRRPNTSFCFLDIRSPGLGDTAMYLCATSRGAGTGNTIYFGEGSWLTVV.